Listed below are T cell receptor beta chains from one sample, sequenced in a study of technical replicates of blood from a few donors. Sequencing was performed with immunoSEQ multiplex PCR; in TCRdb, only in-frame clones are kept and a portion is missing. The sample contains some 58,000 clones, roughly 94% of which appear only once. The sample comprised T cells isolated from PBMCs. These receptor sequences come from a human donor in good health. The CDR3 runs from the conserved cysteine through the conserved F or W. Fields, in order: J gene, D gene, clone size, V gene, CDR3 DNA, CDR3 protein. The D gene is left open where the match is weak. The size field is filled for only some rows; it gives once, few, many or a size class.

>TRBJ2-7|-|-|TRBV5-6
TGTGCCAGCAGCGCTCACGGACAGGGAGGGGTGCAGCAGTACTTC
CASSAHGQGGVQQYF
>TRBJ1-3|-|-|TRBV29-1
TGCAGCGTTGAGTATTCGTCTGACACCATATATTTT
CSVEYSSDTIYF
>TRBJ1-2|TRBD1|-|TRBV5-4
TGTGCCAGCAGCGGGGACAGCCTCTATGGCTACACCTTC
CASSGDSLYGYTF
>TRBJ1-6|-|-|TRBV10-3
TGTGCCATCGACGGGAATTCACCCCTCCACTTT
CAIDGNSPLHF
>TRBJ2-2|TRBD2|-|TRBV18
TGTGCCAGCTGCTTAGCGGGGTCGAACACCGGGGAGCTGTTTTTT
CASCLAGSNTGELFF
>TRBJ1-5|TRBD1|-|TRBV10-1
TGCGCCAGCAGGAATAAGGGGACAGGGGGCTCACGACCTGGGAATCAGCCCCAGCATTTT
CASRNKGTGGSRPGNQPQHF
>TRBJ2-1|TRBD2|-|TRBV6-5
TGTGCCAGCAGTCCGACTAGCGTCGATGAGCAGTTCTTC
CASSPTSVDEQFF
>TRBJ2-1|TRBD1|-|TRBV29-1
TGCAGAGTTGCGGGACAGGGGCACAATGAGCAGTTCTTC
CRVAGQGHNEQFF
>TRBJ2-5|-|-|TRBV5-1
TGCGCCAGCAGTAAGTCCCCCAGTCCTAGCCCGTACCAAGAGACCCAGTACTTC
CASSKSPSPSPYQETQYF
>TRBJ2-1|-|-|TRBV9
TGTGCCAGCAGCGTAGGACGGGAGTTCGGTAATGAGCAGTTCTTC
CASSVGREFGNEQFF
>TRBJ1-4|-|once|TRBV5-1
TGCGCCAGCAGCTTGTTTCTTCCCCTAACAACTAATGAAAAACTGTTTTTT
CASSLFLPLTTNEKLFF
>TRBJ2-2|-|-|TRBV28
TGTGCCAGCAGTCTCCCGGAGAGAACCGGGGAGCTGTTTTTT
CASSLPERTGELFF
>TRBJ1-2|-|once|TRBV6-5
TGTGCCAGCAGACGCTCCAGGGTTCCTCTATATGGCTACACCTTC
CASRRSRVPLYGYTF
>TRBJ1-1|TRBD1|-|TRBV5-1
TGCGCCAGCAGGTTGACAGGGGGCCAGAACACTGAAGCTTTCTTT
CASRLTGGQNTEAFF
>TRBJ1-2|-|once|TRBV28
TGTGCCAGCAGTTTGTTTCACCCGACGGCAACAGGCCAGGGGAAACCGGGCTACACCTTC
CASSLFHPTATGQGKPGYTF
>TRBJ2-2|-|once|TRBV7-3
TGTGCCAGCAGCTTTACAGCTACCACCGGGGAGCTGTTTTTT
CASSFTATTGELFF
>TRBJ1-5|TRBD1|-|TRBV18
TGTGCCAGCTCACCACCGGGACAGGCAAGTGGGAGCAATCAGCCCCAGCATTTT
CASSPPGQASGSNQPQHF
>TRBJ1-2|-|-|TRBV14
TGTGCCAGCAGCCAAGATGCCCTTTTTGGGGAGCGCTATGGCTACACCTTC
CASSQDALFGERYGYTF
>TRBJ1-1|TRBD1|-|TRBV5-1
TGCGCCAGCAGCGACGGGACAGGGGGCCTTATGAACACTGAAGCTTTCTTT
CASSDGTGGLMNTEAFF
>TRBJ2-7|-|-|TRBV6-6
TGTGCCAGCAGAGAACAGAGCTCCTACGAGCAGTACTTC
CASREQSSYEQYF
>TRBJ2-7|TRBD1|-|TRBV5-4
TGTGCCAGCAGCTTGGAGGGACAGGGGGACGAGCAGTACTTC
CASSLEGQGDEQYF
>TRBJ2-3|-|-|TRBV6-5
TGTGCCAGCAGTTACGAGCATACAGATACGCAGTATTTT
CASSYEHTDTQYF
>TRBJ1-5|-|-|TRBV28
TGTGCCAGCAGTTTGGGCAGAAGTAGCAATCAGCCCCAGCATTTT
CASSLGRSSNQPQHF
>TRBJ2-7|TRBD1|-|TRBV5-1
TGCGCCAGCAGCCGCGGACAGGGGGCCACCTACGAGCAGTACTTC
CASSRGQGATYEQYF
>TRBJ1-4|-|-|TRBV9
TGTGCCAGCAGCGTAGCTCCGGGGGGAACTAATGAAAAACTGTTTTTT
CASSVAPGGTNEKLFF
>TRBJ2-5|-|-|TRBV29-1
TGCAGCGGTTATGAAGAGACCCAGTACTTC
CSGYEETQYF